This T cell receptor (beta chain) was recorded in a study of blood T cell repertoires in COVID-19. As originally analysed: Reference gene primer amplification in the assay estimated nucleated cell counts. Profiled with immunoSEQ multiplex PCR; TCRdb holds only in-frame clones, not every one. V, J and clone size are taken as reported in that table, and D and trimming were inferred from the DNA itself. This table has almost 50,000 clones, 55% to 70% appearing once. Sequenced input: peripheral blood. This receptor was taken from a woman in her seventies with acute or convalescent COVID-19.

CDR3 nucleotides: TGTGCCAGCAGTCCCCACACTAGCGGGGGAGGGGAGCAGTACTTC. Translated, it gives CASSPHTSGGGEQYF. The rearrangement uses TRBV3-1 (or the pseudogene TRBV3-2) and TRBJ2-7; TRBD2 aligns across 11 bases. This CDR3 contains 15 residues. Germline CDR1 reads LGHDT; CDR2 reads YNNKEL (reference sequence). With V trimmed by 6 bases and J by 7 bases, 11 bases remained unmatched.